This T cell receptor (beta chain) is drawn from a study of shared clonotypes between healthy human individuals. Donors included only healthy HIV-negative adults lacking recent acute infections or vaccinations. The CDR3 is 14 residues long. Per germline, CDR1 MDHEN and CDR2 SYDVKM. The junction had 10 bases not matched to a gene; V was cut back by 11 bases and J by 0 bases. Repertoires were generated with immunoSEQ multiplex PCR, while TCRdb's copy carries only in-frame clones and drops some. The sample has hundreds of thousands of clones; about 74% are singletons. V is TRBV28 and J is TRBJ2-7; 7 bases map to TRBD2. The TCR was taken from a woman between 25 and 40 years old in good health. The sequencing sample was made of memory CD4+ T cells sorted from blood. Documented subset: CD45RA-negative fraction. CDR3 sequence (DNA): TGTGCCGTCGGGCTAGCGGCCACCTCCTACGAGCAGTACTTC. This encodes CAVGLAATSYEQYF.